The source of this T cell receptor beta chain is a study of shared clonotypes between healthy human individuals. Whole-study context: Per donor, CD8 memory used one plate, CD8 naive used two, CD4 memory used three and CD4 naive used three.

This clone occurred once. Other DNA sequences of this sample code for an identical CDR3. A split of CD4+ cells into CD45RA+ naive and CD45RA-negative memory subsets was performed. Looked up from germline, CDR1 is MDHEN and CDR2 is SYDVKM. This CDR3 has 14 amino acids. V lost 5 bases, J lost 2 bases, and 3 bases stayed unmatched. Using immunoSEQ multiplex PCR, the repertoire was profiled, and TCRdb retains in-frame clones only, with some absent. The top ten clones hold about 0.39% of a sample with about 2.3 million clones, 80% to 95% of them seen once. The J gene is TRBJ2-5, the V gene TRBV28; 9 bases map to TRBD2. The TCR sequence derives from a man aged 18 to 29 in good health. Some clones in this sample may be carry-over from other donors' samples. Sequencing was performed on naive CD4+ T cells from PBMCs. The subset: CD45RA+ positively selected. The CDR3, as DNA: TGTGCCAGCAGTCCGGCGGGAGGGCAAGAGACCCAGTACTTC. This sequence encodes CASSPAGGQETQYF. Using reference TRBV28 and TRBJ2-5 for the parts outside the CDR3, the full variable domain is DVKVTQSSRYLVKRTGEKVFLECVQDMDHENMFWYRQDPGLGLRLIYFSYDVKMKEKGDIPEGYSVSREKKERFSLILESASTNQTSMYLCASSPAGGQETQYFGPGTRLLVL.